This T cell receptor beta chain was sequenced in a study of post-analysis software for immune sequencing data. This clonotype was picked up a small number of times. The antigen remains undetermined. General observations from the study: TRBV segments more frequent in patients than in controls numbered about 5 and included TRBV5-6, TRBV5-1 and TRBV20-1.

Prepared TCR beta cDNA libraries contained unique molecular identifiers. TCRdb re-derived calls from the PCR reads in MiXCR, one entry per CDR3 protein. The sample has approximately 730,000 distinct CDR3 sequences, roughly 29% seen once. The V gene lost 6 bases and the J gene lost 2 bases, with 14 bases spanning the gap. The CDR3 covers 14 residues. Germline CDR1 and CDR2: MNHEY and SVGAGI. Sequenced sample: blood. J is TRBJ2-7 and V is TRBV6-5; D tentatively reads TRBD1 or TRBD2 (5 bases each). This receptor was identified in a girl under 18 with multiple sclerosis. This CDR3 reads CASRPGTATYEQYF. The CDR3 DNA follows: TGTGCCAGCAGACCCGGGACGGCTACCTACGAGCAGTACTTC.